These 21 T cell receptor beta chains came from one sample sequenced in a study of T-cell memory formation after mild COVID-19. TCRdb re-derived calls from the 5' RACE reads in MiXCR, one entry per CDR3 protein. The sample lists under 250,000 distinct CDR3 sequences, 8% to 10% occurring once. The specimen was PBMCs or a T cell subset sorted from them (not recorded which). These receptors were collected from a man in his late teens or twenties who had mild COVID-19 (a few samples of this study predate the infection). Cell type and time point are not known.

The V gene is TRBV4-3, the J gene TRBJ1-2; 9 nucleotides match TRBD1. The CDR3 is 13 residues long. After removal of 4 bases from V and 6 bases from J, the junction contained 3 bases not matched to a gene. CDR1 is LGHNA and CDR2 is YSLEER in the germline V gene. CDR3 residues: CASSRRQGDGYTF. The CDR3 DNA sequence: TGCGCCAGCAGCCGAAGACAGGGGGATGGCTACACCTTC.

This clonotype was counted many times. The CDR3 DNA is TGTGCCAGCAGCCGAGGGACAGGGGACGGCATTCAGTACTTC. Encoded protein: CASSRGTGDGIQYF. The chain recombines TRBV3-1 with TRBJ2-4; 10 nucleotides match TRBD1. Trimming cost V 4 bases and J 9 bases; bases outside gene matches: 6. This CDR3 has 14 amino acids. Germline V gene lookup returns CDR1 LGHDT and CDR2 YNNKEL (reference sequence).

This clonotype came up many times. This chain connects TRBV6-5 to TRBJ2-5, with 9 bases matching TRBD2. Germline V gene lookup returns CDR1 MNHEY and CDR2 SVGAGI. This CDR3 comprises 15 residues. Trimming removed 2 bases from V and 3 bases from J; junction bases left unmatched: 4. CDR3 loop: CASSYRLAGKETQYF. CDR3 in DNA: TGTGCCAGCAGTTACAGGCTAGCGGGGAAAGAGACCCAGTACTTC.

The V call is TRBV5-1, the J call TRBJ1-3; unclear D gene. This CDR3 is 13 amino acids long. The V end was cut by 2 bases, the J end by 4 bases, with 7 bases between. Germline assignment: CDR1 SGHRS and CDR2 YFSETQ. Here the CDR3 DNA reads TGCGCCAGCAGCTTCGCAGGAGGAAACACCATATATTTT. It translates to CASSFAGGNTIYF.

This clonotype was seen only a few times. The gene calls are TRBV7-2 and TRBJ2-5, with 8 bases identical to TRBD2. The CDR3 spans 15 residues. With 10 bases clipped from V and 2 bases from J, the junction kept 12 bases outside the gene matches. CDR1 is SGHTA, CDR2 FQGNSA, per germline. The chain's CDR3 is CATAPLAGGQETQYF. For the CDR3, the DNA is TGTGCCACCGCTCCCCTGGCGGGGGGTCAAGAGACCCAGTACTTC.

This chain connects TRBV5-1 to TRBJ2-1; tentatively, D is TRBD2 (6 bases). Trimming removed 0 bases at V and 6 bases at J, with 7 bases between. This CDR3 spans 13 amino acids. The germline V gene encodes CDR1 SGHRS and CDR2 YFSETQ. The CDR3 DNA sequence: TGCGCCAGCAGCTTGGGACTAGTCAATGAGCAGTTCTTC. Protein sequence: CASSLGLVNEQFF.

This sequence joins TRBV4-1 and TRBJ1-6, with D hard to call. V was pared by 1 base and J by 5 bases, with 9 bases between. CDR1 is MGHRA, CDR2 YSYEKL, per germline. This CDR3 region has 15 residues. The CDR3 sequence: CASSQAGLNNSPLHF. Here the CDR3 DNA reads TGCGCCAGCAGCCAAGCGGGTTTAAATAATTCACCCCTCCACTTT.

The rearrangement joins TRBV30 to TRBJ1-1; D remains ambiguous. The CDR3 loop spans 13 amino acids. Germline V gene sequence: CDR1 GTSNPN, CDR2 SVGIG (reference sequence). V lost 2 bases, J lost 0 bases, and 7 bases lay in between. CDR3 coding DNA: TGTGCCTGGAGTTTACAGTTGAACACTGAAGCTTTCTTT. Amino acid sequence: CAWSLQLNTEAFF.

The V gene is TRBV7-2, the J gene TRBJ2-5; 7 bases are shared with TRBD1. This CDR3 has 15 amino acids. V shed 3 bases, J shed 5 bases, and the junction held 9 bases outside the gene matches. Germline V gives CDR1 SGHTA, CDR2 FQGNSA. CDR3 sequence reads: CASSLGTAHSETQYF. The CDR3 bases are TGTGCCAGCAGCTTGGGGACAGCGCATTCGGAGACCCAGTACTTC. The full variable domain, rest sourced from reference TRBV7-2 and TRBJ2-5, is GAGVSQSPSNKVTEKGKDVELRCDPISGHTALYWYRQSLGQGLEFLIYFQGNSAPDKSGLPSDRFSAERTGGSVSTLTIQRTQQEDSAVYLCASSLGTAHSETQYFGPGTRLLVL.

The rearrangement uses TRBV7-3 and TRBJ1-2; TRBD1 agrees at 7 bases. There are 14 residues in the CDR3. The V and J ends lost 5 bases and 4 bases, in that order; junction bases with no gene match: 7. Germline CDR1 and CDR2: SGHTA and FQGTGA. The CDR3: CASSVGGAGYGYTF. CDR3 DNA sequence: TGTGCCAGCAGCGTAGGGGGCGCGGGCTATGGCTACACCTTC.

This clonotype was recorded many times. This chain connects TRBV4-1 to TRBJ2-3; D is perhaps TRBD1 (6 bases). This CDR3 has 17 residues. V shed 0 bases and J shed 5 bases, with 18 bases lying between them. CDR1 is MGHRA and CDR2 is YSYEKL in the germline V gene. CDR3 in amino acids: CASSQDQGPPTKDTQYF. CDR3 bases: TGCGCCAGCAGCCAAGATCAGGGGCCTCCGACAAAAGATACGCAGTATTTT.

This clonotype turned up a few times. The chain recombines TRBV14 with TRBJ1-2; 8 nucleotides align to TRBD1. This CDR3 is 15 amino acids long. Germline V gene data show CDR1 as SGHDN and CDR2 as FVKESK. V trimming: 3 bases; J trimming: 6 bases; junction bases outside the gene matches: 9. CDR3 DNA sequence: TGTGCCAGCAGCCACCCCCCGACAGGGGCTGATGGCTACACCTTC. Translation: CASSHPPTGADGYTF. Together with reference TRBV14 and TRBJ1-2, the CDR3 gives the full variable domain: EAGVTQFPSHSVIEKGQTVTLRCDPISGHDNLYWYRRVMGKEIKFLLHFVKESKQDESGMPNNRFLAERTGGTYSTLKVQPAELEDSGVYFCASSHPPTGADGYTFGSGTRLTVV.

This clonotype was picked up a small number of times. The chain links TRBV10-3 to TRBJ1-5; the D gene is possibly TRBD1 (5 bases). The CDR3 sequence is 16 residues long. CDR1 and CDR2 from the germline V gene are ENHRY and SYGVKD. Trimming took 0 bases from V and 3 from J, leaving 12 bases between them. CDR3 amino acids: CAISESNWGTNQPQHF. CDR3 nucleotides: TGTGCCATCAGTGAGTCGAACTGGGGGACCAATCAGCCCCAGCATTTT.

V gene TRBV4-3 combines with J gene TRBJ1-5, with D possibly being TRBD1 (5 bases). The CDR3 covers 14 residues. CDR1 is LGHNA, CDR2 YSLEER, per germline. With 0 bases removed from V and 7 bases from J, the gap between germline ends came to 10 bases. The chain's CDR3 is CASSQEAGSQPQHF. For the CDR3, the DNA is TGCGCCAGCAGCCAAGAGGCAGGGAGCCAGCCCCAGCATTTT.

The sample holds a few counts of this clonotype. The chain is built from TRBV25-1 and TRBJ1-5; TRBD1 aligns across 7 bases. CDR1 and CDR2 from the germline V gene are MGHDK and SYGVNS. The CDR3 runs 15 residues. The V and J ends lost 6 bases and 7 bases, in that order; junction bases with no gene match: 12. This CDR3 is CASSRGGTGEQPQHF. The CDR3 DNA follows: TGTGCCAGCAGCCGCGGGGGAACAGGGGAACAGCCCCAGCATTTT.

Here the CDR3 DNA reads TGCGCCAGCAGCCAAGTCCAGGGAAGTTTTGAAAAACTGTTTTTT. Its translation: CASSQVQGSFEKLFF. V gene TRBV4-1 combines with J gene TRBJ1-4; the D gene is possibly TRBD1 (5 bases). The V gene lost 1 base and the J gene lost 7 bases, with 13 bases spanning the gap. Germline V gene data show CDR1 as MGHRA and CDR2 as YSYEKL. The CDR3 sequence is 15 residues long.

This clonotype was observed a handful of times. The V gene is TRBV20-1, the J gene TRBJ1-1, with 7 bases fitting TRBD1. Germline V gene lookup returns CDR1 DFQATT and CDR2 SNEGSKA (reference sequence). The CDR3 is 15 amino acids. The V segment lost 0 bases and the J segment 1 base; nucleotides outside the gene matches: 5. The CDR3 sequence: CSARDFNRGNTEAFF. The CDR3 nucleotides read TGCAGTGCTAGAGATTTCAACAGGGGGAACACTGAAGCTTTCTTT.

This clonotype was picked up many times. The chain employs TRBV5-1 and TRBJ2-1, with D possibly called TRBD1 or TRBD2 (5 bases each). CDR1 and CDR2 from the germline V gene are SGHRS and YFSETQ. The ends were cut back, 7 bases at V and 2 bases at J, with 13 bases in the middle. The CDR3 is 14 residues long. The CDR3 loop is CASGNLGAYNEQFF. CDR3 bases: TGCGCCAGCGGGAATCTGGGGGCCTACAATGAGCAGTTCTTC.

The J gene is TRBJ1-3, the V gene TRBV12-3 or TRBV12-4; 9 nucleotides line up with TRBD1. The CDR3 is made up of 16 amino acids. V lost 3 bases to trimming and J lost 0 bases; unmatched junction nucleotides: 3. The CDR3: CASSFADRGSGNTIYF. The CDR3 bases are TGTGCCAGCAGTTTCGCGGACAGGGGCTCTGGAAACACCATATATTTT.

V is TRBV4-1 and J is TRBJ1-5, with D maybe TRBD1 (5 bases). The V and J ends lost 0 bases and 5 bases respectively, with 11 bases between them. CDR1 and CDR2 (germline): MGHRA, YSYEKL. The CDR3 sequence is 15 residues long. CDR3 DNA sequence: TGCGCCAGCAGCCAAGATGAACGGGACCATCAGCCCCAGCATTTT. It translates to CASSQDERDHQPQHF.

The CDR3 is CASRDRIYGYTF. CDR3 sequence (DNA): TGTGCCAGTAGGGACAGGATCTATGGCTACACCTTC. The gene calls are TRBV19 and TRBJ1-2; 7 nucleotides align to TRBD1. This CDR3 is built from 12 residues. V trimming: 6 bases; J trimming: 4 bases; junction bases outside the gene matches: 2. CDR1 is LNHDA and CDR2 is SQIVND in the germline V gene (reference sequence).